The 14 T cell receptor beta chains below all came from one sample that was sequenced in a study of T cells in Graves' hyperthyroidism and ophthalmopathy. RNA transcripts provided the source from which TCR beta CDR3 regions were amplified. The TCR CDR3 was amplified in a first-round RT-PCR using the HTBI primer set. A single record per CDR3 protein comes from TCRdb applying MiXCR to the multiplex PCR reads. The sample has 640,000 or so distinct CDR3 sequences, approximately 14% seen once. The sequencing sample was made of blood. All receptors derive from a young woman with Graves' ophthalmopathy.

This clonotype was counted many times. The CDR3 coding sequence is TGTGCCAGCAGCCCAGATGTAGGGAGAGGGGATATGAACACTGAAGCTTTCTTT. Its protein product is CASSPDVGRGDMNTEAFF. The gene calls are TRBV7-9 and TRBJ1-1; D possibly corresponds to TRBD1 (5 bases). This CDR3 has 18 amino acids. V shed 5 bases and J shed 0 bases, with 22 bases lying between them. Per germline, CDR1 SEHNR and CDR2 FQNEAQ (reference sequence).

This chain connects TRBV12-3 or TRBV12-4 to TRBJ2-1; 8 bases are a match to TRBD2. V trimming: 3 bases; J trimming: 15 bases; junction bases outside the gene matches: 10. There are 13 residues in the CDR3. The CDR3 DNA reads as TGTGCCAGCAGTTTTGGAGCGGGAGAAATATGGTTCTTC. Encoded protein: CASSFGAGEIWFF.

This clonotype was seen at least ten times. The rearrangement uses TRBV10-3 and TRBJ2-5, with TRBD1 matching over 7 bases. The CDR3 has 14 residues. V lost 6 bases and J lost 4; bases outside the gene matches: 8. CDR1 is ENHRY, CDR2 SYGVKD, per germline. CDR3 sequence: CAISDGAGGETQYF. In DNA form, the CDR3 reads TGTGCCATCAGCGATGGGGCAGGGGGAGAGACCCAGTACTTC.

The CDR3 DNA is TGTGCCACCAGTTCATACGATGAGCAGTTCTTC. It encodes CATSSYDEQFF. The rearrangement joins TRBV24-1 to TRBJ2-1; D ambiguous. Trimming removed 6 bases at V and 8 bases at J, with 7 bases between. Germline loops: CDR1 KGHDR, CDR2 SFDVKD. This CDR3 has 11 amino acids.

This clonotype was detected many times. The chain combines TRBV30 with TRBJ1-1; tentatively, D is TRBD1 (6 bases). The CDR3 length is 13 residues. CDR1 is GTSNPN and CDR2 is SVGIG in the germline V gene (reference sequence). Deletions cut 4 bases from V and 5 bases from J, with 14 bases between. The CDR3 DNA follows: TGTGCCTGGATGCAAGGGGGGTTGACTGAAGCTTTCTTT. It specifies CAWMQGGLTEAFF.

In regard to this clonotype: A much larger clone is a single base away; this may be a read error. The gene calls are TRBV6-5 and TRBJ2-1; 7 bases fit TRBD2. The CDR3 spans 17 residues. Germline CDR1 MNHEY, CDR2 SVGAGI. Here the CDR3 DNA reads TGTGCCAGCAGTTATCGGTCGGGACTAAGCTCCTACAATGAGCAGTCCTTC. Residues: CASSYRSGLSSYNEQSF.

This clonotype was observed at least ten times. The chain uses TRBV12-3 or TRBV12-4 and TRBJ2-7; D unresolved. Trimming removed 1 base at V and 0 bases at J, with 13 bases between. The CDR3 runs to 16 residues. Written as DNA, the CDR3 is TGTGCCAGCAGTTTAGGTTCCCCGACTCGCTCCTACGAGCAGTACTTC. Translating it yields CASSLGSPTRSYEQYF.

This clonotype turned up a few times. This rearrangement joins TRBV24-1 to TRBJ1-2; 7 bases map to TRBD1. Germline CDR1 reads KGHDR; CDR2 reads SFDVKD. The J segment lost 3 bases and the V segment lost 4 bases, leaving 4 bases of the junction unmatched. The CDR3 contains 14 residues. The CDR3 spells CATSESTGYYGYTF. The DNA of the CDR3 is TGTGCCACCAGTGAGTCGACAGGGTACTATGGCTACACCTTC.

This clonotype was detected ten times or more. The rearrangement joins TRBV6-1 to TRBJ1-2; no reliable D call. This CDR3 region has 15 residues. Germline CDR1 is MNHNS and CDR2 is SASEGT. V lost 5 bases, J lost 6 bases, and 19 bases lay in between. The CDR3 loop is CASSLLPGLSDGYTF. In DNA, the CDR3 is TGTGCCAGCAGTCTACTGCCTGGCTTGAGTGATGGCTACACCTTC.

This clonotype was seen many times. The J gene is TRBJ2-3, the V gene TRBV2, with 9 bases aligning to TRBD1. The V gene's germline CDR1 is SNHLY and CDR2 FYNNEI. With V trimmed by 8 bases and J by 9 bases, 9 bases remained unmatched. The CDR3 loop spans 13 amino acids. The CDR3 DNA is TGTGCCAGCGACCGGGACAGGGTGGTCACGCAGTATTTT. Translated: CASDRDRVVTQYF.

In this sample, this clonotype turned up many times. The chain joins TRBV27 to TRBJ2-7; the D is unclear. Per the germline V gene, CDR1 is MNHEY and CDR2 is SMNVEV (reference sequence). The CDR3 has 14 residues. Trimming pared 5 bases from V and 0 bases from J, leaving 11 bases between. CDR3 loop: CASSPRVFSYEQYF. The CDR3 nucleotides read TGTGCCAGCAGTCCTAGGGTCTTCTCCTACGAGCAGTACTTC.

The rearrangement uses TRBV20-1 and TRBJ2-1, with D tentatively TRBD2 (7 bases). CDR1 DFQATT and CDR2 SNEGSKA come from the germline V gene (reference sequence). The CDR3 sequence is 13 residues long. V was pared by 7 bases and J by 8 bases, with 18 bases between. DNA for the CDR3: TGCAGTGGACGTGGGGGGGCCTTGGATGAGCAGTTCTTC. Translating gives CSGRGGALDEQFF.

In this sample, this clonotype turned up once. An end of the junction differs from the germline gene, which may be a read error. The chain combines TRBV2 with TRBJ2-7, with unresolved D. CDR1 is SNHLY, CDR2 FYNNEI, per germline. CDR3 length equals 15 residues. The CDR3, as DNA: TGCGCCAGCAGCCAAGATCGGGCTAGTTTCTACGAGCAGTACTTC. Translated, it gives CASSQDRASFYEQYF.

CDR3: CASSGGQGLAETQYF. The CDR3, as DNA: TGTGCCAGCAGCGGCGGGCAGGGGTTGGCGGAGACCCAGTACTTC. This chain joins TRBV7-3 and TRBJ2-5; possible D gene TRBD1, 6 bases. V lost 5 bases and J 5 bases, leaving 18 bases between the germline ends. CDR1 is SGHTA, CDR2 FQGTGA, per germline. This CDR3 is built from 15 residues.